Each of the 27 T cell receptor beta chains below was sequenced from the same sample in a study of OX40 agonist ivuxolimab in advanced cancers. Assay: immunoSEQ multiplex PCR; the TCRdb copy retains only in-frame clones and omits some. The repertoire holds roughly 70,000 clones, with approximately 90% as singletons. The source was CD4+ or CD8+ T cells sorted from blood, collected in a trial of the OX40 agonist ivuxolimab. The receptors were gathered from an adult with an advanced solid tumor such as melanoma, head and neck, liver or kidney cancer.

The CDR3 DNA is TGTGCCATCAGTGATCGAGGGGCGTCCTATGGCTACACCTTC. Protein: CAISDRGASYGYTF. The chain uses TRBV10-3 and TRBJ1-2; a possible D gene is TRBD1 (5 bases). The CDR3 length is 14 residues. Looked up from germline, CDR1 is ENHRY and CDR2 is SYGVKD. V lost 3 bases and J lost 4, with 12 bases in between.

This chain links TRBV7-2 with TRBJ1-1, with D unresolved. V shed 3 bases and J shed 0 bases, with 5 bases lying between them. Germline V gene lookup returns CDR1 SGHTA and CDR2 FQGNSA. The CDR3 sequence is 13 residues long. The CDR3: CASSFQMNTEAFF. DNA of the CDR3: TGTGCCAGCAGCTTTCAGATGAACACTGAAGCTTTCTTT.

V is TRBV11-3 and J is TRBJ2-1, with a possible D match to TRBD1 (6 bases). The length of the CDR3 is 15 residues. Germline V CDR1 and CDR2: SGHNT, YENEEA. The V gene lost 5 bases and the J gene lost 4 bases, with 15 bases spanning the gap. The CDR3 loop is CASSVDSLRYNEQFF. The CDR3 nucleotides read TGTGCCAGCAGCGTGGACAGTCTCCGGTACAATGAGCAGTTCTTC.

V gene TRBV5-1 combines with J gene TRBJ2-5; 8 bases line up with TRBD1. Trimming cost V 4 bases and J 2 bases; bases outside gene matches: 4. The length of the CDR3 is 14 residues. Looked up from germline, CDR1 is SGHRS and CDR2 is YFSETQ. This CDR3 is CASSPGQVQETQYF. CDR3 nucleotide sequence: TGCGCCAGCAGCCCGGGACAGGTGCAAGAGACCCAGTACTTC.

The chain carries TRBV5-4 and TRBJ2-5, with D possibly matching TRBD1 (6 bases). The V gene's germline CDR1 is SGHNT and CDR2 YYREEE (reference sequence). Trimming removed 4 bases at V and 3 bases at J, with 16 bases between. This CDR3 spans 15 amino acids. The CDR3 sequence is CASSLQGWGEETQYF. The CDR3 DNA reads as TGTGCCAGCAGCCTACAGGGTTGGGGAGAAGAGACCCAGTACTTC.

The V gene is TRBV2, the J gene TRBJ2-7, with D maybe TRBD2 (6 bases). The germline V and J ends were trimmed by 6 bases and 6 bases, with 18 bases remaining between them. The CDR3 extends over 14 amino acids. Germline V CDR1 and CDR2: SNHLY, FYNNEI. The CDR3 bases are TGTGCCAGCAGGGGCGAGCGGGCCCTCCCCGAGCAGTACTTC. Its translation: CASRGERALPEQYF.

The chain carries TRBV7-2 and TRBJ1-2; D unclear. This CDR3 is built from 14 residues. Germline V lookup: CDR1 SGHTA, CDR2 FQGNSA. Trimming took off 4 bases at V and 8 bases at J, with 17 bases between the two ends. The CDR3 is CASSSLNGWRGYTF. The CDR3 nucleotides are TGTGCCAGCAGCTCACTCAACGGTTGGAGAGGCTACACCTTC.

The CDR3 spells CASSFEGQGAFEQFF. As DNA, the CDR3 is TGCGCCAGCAGCTTTGAGGGACAGGGGGCGTTTGAGCAGTTCTTC. This rearrangement joins TRBV5-1 to TRBJ2-1; 12 positions agree with TRBD1. From germline, CDR1 is SGHRS and CDR2 YFSETQ. The V segment lost 2 bases and the J segment 9 bases; nucleotides outside the gene matches: 6. This CDR3 region has 15 residues.

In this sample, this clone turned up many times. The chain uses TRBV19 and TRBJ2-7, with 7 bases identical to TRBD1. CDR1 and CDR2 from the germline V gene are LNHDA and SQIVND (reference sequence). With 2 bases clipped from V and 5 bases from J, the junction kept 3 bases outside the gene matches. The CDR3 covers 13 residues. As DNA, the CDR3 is TGTGCCAGTAGTATAAAACAGGGGAACGAGCAGTACTTC. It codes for CASSIKQGNEQYF.

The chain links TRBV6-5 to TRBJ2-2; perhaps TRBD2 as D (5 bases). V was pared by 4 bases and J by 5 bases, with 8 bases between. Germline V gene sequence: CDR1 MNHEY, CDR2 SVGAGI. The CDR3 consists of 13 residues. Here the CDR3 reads CASSSTRTGELFF. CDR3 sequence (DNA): TGTGCCAGCAGTTCAACTAGGACCGGGGAGCTGTTTTTT.

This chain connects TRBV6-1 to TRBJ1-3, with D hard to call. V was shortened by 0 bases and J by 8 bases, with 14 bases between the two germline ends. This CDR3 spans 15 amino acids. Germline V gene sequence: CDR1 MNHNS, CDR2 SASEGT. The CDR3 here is CASSEAPGSGYTIYF. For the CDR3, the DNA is TGTGCCAGCAGTGAAGCCCCGGGCTCGGGGTACACCATATATTTT.

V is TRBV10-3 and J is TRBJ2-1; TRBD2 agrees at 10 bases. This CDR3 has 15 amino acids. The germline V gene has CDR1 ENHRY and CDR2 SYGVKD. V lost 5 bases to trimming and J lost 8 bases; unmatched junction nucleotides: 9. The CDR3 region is CAISLAGGNQDEQFF. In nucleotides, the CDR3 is TGTGCCATCAGTTTAGCGGGAGGAAATCAGGATGAGCAGTTCTTC.

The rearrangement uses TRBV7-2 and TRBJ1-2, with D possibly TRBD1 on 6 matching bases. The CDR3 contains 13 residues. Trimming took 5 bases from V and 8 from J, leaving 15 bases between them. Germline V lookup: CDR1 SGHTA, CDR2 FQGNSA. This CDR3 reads CASSRPPGEGYTF. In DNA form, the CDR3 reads TGTGCCAGCAGCCGCCCCCCAGGGGAGGGCTACACCTTC.

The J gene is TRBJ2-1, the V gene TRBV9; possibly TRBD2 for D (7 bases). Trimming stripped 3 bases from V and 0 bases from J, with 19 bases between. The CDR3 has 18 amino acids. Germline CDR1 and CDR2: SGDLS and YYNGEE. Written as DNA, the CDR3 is TGTGCCAGCAGCGCCTGGGAGGGGGGAAGGGTCTCCTACAATGAGCAGTTCTTC. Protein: CASSAWEGGRVSYNEQFF. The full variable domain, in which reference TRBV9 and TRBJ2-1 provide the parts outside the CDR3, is DSGVTQTPKHLITATGQRVTLRCSPRSGDLSVYWYQQSLDQGLQFLIQYYNGEERAKGNILERFSAQQFPDLHSELNLSSLELGDSALYFCASSAWEGGRVSYNEQFFGPGTRLTVL.

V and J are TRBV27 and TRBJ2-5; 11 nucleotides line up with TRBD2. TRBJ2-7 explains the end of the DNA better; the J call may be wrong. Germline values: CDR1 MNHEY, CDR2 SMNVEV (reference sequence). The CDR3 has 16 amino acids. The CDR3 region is CASRSQLAGGPYEQYF. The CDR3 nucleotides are TGTGCCAGCAGGAGTCAGCTAGCGGGGGGACCCTACGAGCAGTACTTC.

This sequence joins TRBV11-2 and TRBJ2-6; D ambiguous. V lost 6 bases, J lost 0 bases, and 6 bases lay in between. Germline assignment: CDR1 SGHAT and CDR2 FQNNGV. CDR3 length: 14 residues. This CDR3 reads CASRLISGANVLTF. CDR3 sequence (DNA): TGTGCCAGCAGACTTATCTCTGGGGCCAACGTCCTGACTTTC. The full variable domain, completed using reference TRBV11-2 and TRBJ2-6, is EAGVAQSPRYKIIEKRQSVAFWCNPISGHATLYWYQQILGQGPKLLIQFQNNGVVDDSQLPKDRFSAERLKGVDSTLKIQPAKLEDSAVYLCASRLISGANVLTFGAGSRLTVL.

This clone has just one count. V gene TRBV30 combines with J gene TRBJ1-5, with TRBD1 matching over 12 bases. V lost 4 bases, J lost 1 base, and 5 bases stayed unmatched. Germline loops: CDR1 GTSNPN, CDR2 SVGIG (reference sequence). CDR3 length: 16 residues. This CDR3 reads CAWTEGQGASNQPQHF. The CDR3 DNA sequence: TGTGCCTGGACTGAGGGACAGGGGGCAAGCAATCAGCCCCAGCATTTT. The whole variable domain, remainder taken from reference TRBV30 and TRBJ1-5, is SQTIHQWPATLVQPVGSPLSLECTVEGTSNPNLYWYRQAAGRGLQLLFYSVGIGQISSEVPQNLSASRPQDRQFILSSKKLLLSDSGFYLCAWTEGQGASNQPQHFGDGTRLSIL.

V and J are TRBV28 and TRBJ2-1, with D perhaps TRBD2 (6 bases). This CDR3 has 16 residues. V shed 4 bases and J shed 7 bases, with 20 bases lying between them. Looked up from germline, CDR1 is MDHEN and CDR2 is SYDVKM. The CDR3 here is CASSSPRYSGGNEQFF. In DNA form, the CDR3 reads TGTGCCAGCAGTTCTCCCCGGTACTCCGGGGGAAATGAGCAGTTCTTC.

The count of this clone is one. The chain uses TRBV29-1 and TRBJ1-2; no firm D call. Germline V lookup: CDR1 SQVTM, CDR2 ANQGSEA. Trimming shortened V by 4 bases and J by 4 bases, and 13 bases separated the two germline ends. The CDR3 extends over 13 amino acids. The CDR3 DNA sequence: TGCAGCGTTGGATCTGGGGTAGGCTATGGCTACACCTTC. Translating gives CSVGSGVGYGYTF.

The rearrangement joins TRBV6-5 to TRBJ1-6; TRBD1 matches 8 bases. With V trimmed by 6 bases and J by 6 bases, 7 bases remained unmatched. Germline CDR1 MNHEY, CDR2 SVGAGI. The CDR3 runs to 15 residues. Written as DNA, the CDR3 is TGTGCCAGCAGGGAGGACAGGGCGAGTAATTCACCCCTCCACTTT. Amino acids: CASREDRASNSPLHF.

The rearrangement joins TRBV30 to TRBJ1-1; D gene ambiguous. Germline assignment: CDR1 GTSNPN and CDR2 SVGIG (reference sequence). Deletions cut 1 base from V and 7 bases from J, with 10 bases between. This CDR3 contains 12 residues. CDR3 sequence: CAWSAVGSEAFF. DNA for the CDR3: TGTGCCTGGAGTGCCGTTGGCAGTGAAGCTTTCTTT.

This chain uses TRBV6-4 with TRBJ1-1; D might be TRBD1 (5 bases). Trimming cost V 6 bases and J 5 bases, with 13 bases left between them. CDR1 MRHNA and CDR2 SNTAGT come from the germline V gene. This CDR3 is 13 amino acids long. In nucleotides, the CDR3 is TGTGCCAGCAGAAATGGGGGAGAGACTGAAGCTTTCTTT. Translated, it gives CASRNGGETEAFF.

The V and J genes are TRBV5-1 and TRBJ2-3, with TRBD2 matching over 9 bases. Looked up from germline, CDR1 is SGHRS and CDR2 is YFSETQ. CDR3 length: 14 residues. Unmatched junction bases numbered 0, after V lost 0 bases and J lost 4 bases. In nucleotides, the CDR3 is TGCGCCAGCAGCTTGGCTAGCGGGGCAGATACGCAGTATTTT. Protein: CASSLASGADTQYF. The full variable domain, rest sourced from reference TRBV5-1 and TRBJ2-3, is KAGVTQTPRYLIKTRGQQVTLSCSPISGHRSVSWYQQTPGQGLQFLFEYFSETQRNKGNFPGRFSGRQFSNSRSEMNVSTLELGDSALYLCASSLASGADTQYFGPGTRLTVL.

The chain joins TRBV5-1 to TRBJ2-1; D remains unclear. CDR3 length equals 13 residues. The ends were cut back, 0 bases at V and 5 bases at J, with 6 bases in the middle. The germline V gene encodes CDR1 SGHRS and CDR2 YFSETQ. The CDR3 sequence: CASSLGLNNEQFF. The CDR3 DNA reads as TGCGCCAGCAGCTTGGGGTTAAACAATGAGCAGTTCTTC. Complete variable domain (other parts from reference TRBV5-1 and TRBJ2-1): KAGVTQTPRYLIKTRGQQVTLSCSPISGHRSVSWYQQTPGQGLQFLFEYFSETQRNKGNFPGRFSGRQFSNSRSEMNVSTLELGDSALYLCASSLGLNNEQFFGPGTRLTVL.

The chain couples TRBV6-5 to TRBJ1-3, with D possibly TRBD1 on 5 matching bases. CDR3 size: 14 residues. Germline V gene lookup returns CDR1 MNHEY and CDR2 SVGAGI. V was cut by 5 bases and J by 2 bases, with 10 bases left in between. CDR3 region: CASSTGGTGNTIYF. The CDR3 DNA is TGTGCCAGCAGTACCGGGGGGACTGGAAACACCATATATTTT.

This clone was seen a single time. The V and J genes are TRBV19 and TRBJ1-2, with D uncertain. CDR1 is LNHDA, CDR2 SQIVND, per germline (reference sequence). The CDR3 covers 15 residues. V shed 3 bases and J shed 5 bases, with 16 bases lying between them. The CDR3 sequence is CASSMGVGFQYGYTF. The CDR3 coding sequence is TGTGCCAGTAGTATGGGTGTGGGATTTCAGTATGGCTACACCTTC.

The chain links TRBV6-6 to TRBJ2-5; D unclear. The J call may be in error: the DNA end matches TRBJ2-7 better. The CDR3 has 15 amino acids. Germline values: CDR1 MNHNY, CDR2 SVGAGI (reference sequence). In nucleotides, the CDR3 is TGTGCCAGCAGTGGGGATAGGCCAAGCTCCTACGAGCAGTACTTC. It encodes CASSGDRPSSYEQYF.